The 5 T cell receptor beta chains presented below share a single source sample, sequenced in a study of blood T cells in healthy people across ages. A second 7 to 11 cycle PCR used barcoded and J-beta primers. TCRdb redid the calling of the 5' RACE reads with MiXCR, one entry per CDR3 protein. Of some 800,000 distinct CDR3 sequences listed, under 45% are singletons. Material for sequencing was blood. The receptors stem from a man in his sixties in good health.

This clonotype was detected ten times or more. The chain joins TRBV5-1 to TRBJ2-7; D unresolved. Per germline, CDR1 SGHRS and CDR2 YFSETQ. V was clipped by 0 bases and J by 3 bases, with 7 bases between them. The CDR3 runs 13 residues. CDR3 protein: CASSLGHIYEQYF. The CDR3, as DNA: TGCGCCAGCAGCTTGGGACACATCTACGAGCAGTACTTC.

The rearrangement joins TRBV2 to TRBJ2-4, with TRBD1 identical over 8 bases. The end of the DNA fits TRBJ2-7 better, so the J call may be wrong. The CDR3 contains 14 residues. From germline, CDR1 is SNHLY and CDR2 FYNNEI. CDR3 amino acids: CASSGPGGSHEQYF. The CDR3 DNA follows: TGTGCCAGCAGTGGGCCAGGGGGCTCGCACGAGCAGTACTTC.

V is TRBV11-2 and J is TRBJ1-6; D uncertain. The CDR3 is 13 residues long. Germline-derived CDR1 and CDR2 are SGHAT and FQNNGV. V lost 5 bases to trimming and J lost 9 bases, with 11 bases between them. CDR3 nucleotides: TGTGCCAGCAGCCCGGCCCCATTTTCACCCCTCCACTTT. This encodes CASSPAPFSPLHF.

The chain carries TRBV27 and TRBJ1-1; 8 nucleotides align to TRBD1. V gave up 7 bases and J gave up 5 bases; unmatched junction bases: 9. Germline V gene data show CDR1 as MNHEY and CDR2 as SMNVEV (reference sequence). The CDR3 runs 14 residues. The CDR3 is CASTPGQGLTEAFF. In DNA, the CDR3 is TGTGCCAGCACTCCCGGACAGGGTCTTACTGAAGCTTTCTTT.

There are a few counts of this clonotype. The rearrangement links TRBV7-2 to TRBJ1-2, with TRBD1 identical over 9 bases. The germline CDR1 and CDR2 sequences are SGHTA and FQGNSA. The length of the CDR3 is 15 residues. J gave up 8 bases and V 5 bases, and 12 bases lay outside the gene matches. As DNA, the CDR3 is TGTGCCAGCAGCCCCCGGACAGGGGCGCTGGAAGGCTACACCTTC. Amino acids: CASSPRTGALEGYTF. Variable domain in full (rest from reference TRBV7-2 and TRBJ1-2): GAGVSQSPSNKVTEKGKDVELRCDPISGHTALYWYRQSLGQGLEFLIYFQGNSAPDKSGLPSDRFSAERTGGSVSTLTIQRTQQEDSAVYLCASSPRTGALEGYTFGSGTRLTVV.